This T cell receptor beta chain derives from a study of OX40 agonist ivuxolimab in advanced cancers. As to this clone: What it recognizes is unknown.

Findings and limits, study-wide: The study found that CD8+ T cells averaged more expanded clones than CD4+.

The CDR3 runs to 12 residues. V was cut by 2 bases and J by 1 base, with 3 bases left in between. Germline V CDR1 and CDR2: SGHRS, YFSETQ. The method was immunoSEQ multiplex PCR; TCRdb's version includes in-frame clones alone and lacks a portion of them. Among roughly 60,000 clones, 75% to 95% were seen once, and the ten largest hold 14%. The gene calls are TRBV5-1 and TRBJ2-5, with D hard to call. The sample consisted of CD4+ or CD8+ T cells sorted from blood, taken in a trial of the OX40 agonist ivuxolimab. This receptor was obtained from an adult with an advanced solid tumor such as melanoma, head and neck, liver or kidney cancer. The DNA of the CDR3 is TGCGCCAGCAGCTTCCCCCAAGAGACCCAGTACTTC. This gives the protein CASSFPQETQYF.